This T cell receptor (beta chain) is drawn from a study of shared clonotypes between healthy human individuals. Across the whole study: CD4 naive cells filled three plates per donor, CD4 memory three, CD8 naive two and CD8 memory one. Study-level results: The study found lower generation probabilities in non-shared clonotypes than in those shared by all four donors. Rarefaction showed sorted-subset sequencing was incomplete despite large depth. The researchers took only blood, and tissue repertoires probably look different.

The CDR3 consists of 11 residues. In germline, CDR1 is DFQATT, CDR2 SNEGSKA (reference sequence). Trimming removed 6 bases at V and 3 bases at J, with 6 bases between. Concerning this clone: As yet, its antigen is unknown. The same CDR3 arises from other DNA sequences in this sample as well.

Profiling relied on immunoSEQ multiplex PCR, and the TCRdb table lists in-frame clones only, not all of them. In the table there are some 1.4 million clones, approximately 97% of which are singletons. This sequence was found in a man younger than 40 in good health. This chain uses TRBV20-1 with TRBJ2-1; D not resolved. Sequenced material: naive CD4+ T cells sorted from blood. Noted subset: CD45RA+ positively selected. CDR3 protein: CSANSYNEQFF. The CDR3 DNA reads as TGCAGTGCGAACAGCTACAATGAGCAGTTCTTC.